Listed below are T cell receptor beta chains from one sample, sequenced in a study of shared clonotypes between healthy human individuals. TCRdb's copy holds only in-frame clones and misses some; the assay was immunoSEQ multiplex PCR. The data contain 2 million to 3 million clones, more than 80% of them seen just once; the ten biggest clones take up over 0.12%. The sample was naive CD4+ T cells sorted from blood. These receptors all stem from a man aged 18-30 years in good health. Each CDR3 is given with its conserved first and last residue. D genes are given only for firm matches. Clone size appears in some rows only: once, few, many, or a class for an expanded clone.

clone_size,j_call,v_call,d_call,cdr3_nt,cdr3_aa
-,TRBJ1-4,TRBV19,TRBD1,TGTGCCAGCGCCGAGACAGGGGGTTCTAATGAAAAACTGTTTTTT,CASAETGGSNEKLFF
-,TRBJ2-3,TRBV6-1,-,TGTGCCAGCACACGGGCTGCAGATACGCAGTATTTT,CASTRAADTQYF
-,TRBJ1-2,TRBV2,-,TGTGCCAGCAGGTCGACAGGCTATGGCTACACCTTC,CASRSTGYGYTF
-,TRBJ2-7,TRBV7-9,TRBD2,TGTGCCAGCAGCTCCAAGGGGCGGGAGAGGGCCCACGAGCAGTACTTC,CASSSKGRERAHEQYF
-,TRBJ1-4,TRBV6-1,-,TGTGCCAGCAGTGAAGGGCGGAAGAGGGGGGCAACTAATGAAAAACTGTTTTTT,CASSEGRKRGATNEKLFF
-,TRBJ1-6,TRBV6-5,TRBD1,TGTGCCAGCAGTACAGGGGGATTTAATTCACCCCTCCACTTT,CASSTGGFNSPLHF
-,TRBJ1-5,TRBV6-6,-,TGTGCCAGCAGCCCGGGAGCGAATCAGCCCCAGCATTTT,CASSPGANQPQHF
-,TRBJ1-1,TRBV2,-,TGTGCCAGCAGTTATGGACAGCCTGAAGCTTTCTTT,CASSYGQPEAFF
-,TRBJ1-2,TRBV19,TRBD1,TGTGCCAGTAGTGAGACAGGGAGCTATGGCTACACCTTC,CASSETGSYGYTF
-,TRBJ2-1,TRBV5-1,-,TGCGCCAGCAGCTTTAGCGGAGCCACTTACAATGAGCAGTTCTTC,CASSFSGATYNEQFF
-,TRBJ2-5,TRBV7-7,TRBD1,TGTGCTAGCAGCTCGGGACAGGGAACGGAGACCCAGTACTTC,CASSSGQGTETQYF
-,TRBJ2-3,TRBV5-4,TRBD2,TGTGCCAGCAGCTTGGCCGTTGCGGGGGGCTCAGATACGCAGTATTTT,CASSLAVAGGSDTQYF
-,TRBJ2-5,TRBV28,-,TGTGCCATCTCCTCAATGGGGGTCGGTGAGACCCAGTACTTC,CAISSMGVGETQYF
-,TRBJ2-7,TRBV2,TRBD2,TGTGCCAGCAGTGAAAGTCTAGCGGGAGGTCGGGAGCAGTACTTC,CASSESLAGGREQYF
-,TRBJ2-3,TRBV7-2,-,TGTGCCAGCAGCTCGGCTTCCGCAAGCACAGATACGCAGTATTTT,CASSSASASTDTQYF
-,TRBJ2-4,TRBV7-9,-,TGTGCCAGCAGCTTATCCCCTCTTAGGGTTGGGGACATTCAGTACTTC,CASSLSPLRVGDIQYF
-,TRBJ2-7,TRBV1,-,TGCACCAGCAGCCAAGGGGACGGACTAGCGGGGGGGCTTTTCTACTTC,CTSSQGDGLAGGLFYF
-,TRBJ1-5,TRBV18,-,TGTGCCAGCTCACCAGGGCCCGATCAGCCCCAGCATTTT,CASSPGPDQPQHF
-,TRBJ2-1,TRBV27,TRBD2,TGTGCCAGCAGTTCGGGTTATAGCGGGAGCTCGGGGAATGAGCAGTTCTTC,CASSSGYSGSSGNEQFF
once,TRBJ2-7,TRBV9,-,TGTGCCAGCAGCGTAGGCCAGGCCACCTACGAGCAGTACTTC,CASSVGQATYEQYF
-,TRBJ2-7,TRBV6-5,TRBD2,TGTGCCAGCAGTTATAGCAGCGGGAGGATCTACGAGCAGTACTTC,CASSYSSGRIYEQYF
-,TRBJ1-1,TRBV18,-,TGTGCCAGCCGTCAGGGTCAGCCAACCGAAGCTTTCTTT,CASRQGQPTEAFF
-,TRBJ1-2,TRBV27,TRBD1,TGTGCCAGCAGTTCACCGGGACAGGGGCGCTACTTGGGTGGCTACACCTTC,CASSSPGQGRYLGGYTF
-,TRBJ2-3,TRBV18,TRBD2,TGTGCCAGCTCACCACCTCGGACTAGCGGGTCCACAGATACGCAGTATTTT,CASSPPRTSGSTDTQYF
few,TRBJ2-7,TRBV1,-,TGCACCAGCAGCCAAGGTTGCCGACTAGCGGGAGAGTACGAGCAGTACTTC,CTSSQGCRLAGEYEQYF
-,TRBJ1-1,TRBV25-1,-,TGTGCCAGCAGTGAATGGCAGACGAACACTGAAGCTTTCTTT,CASSEWQTNTEAFF
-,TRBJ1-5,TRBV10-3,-,TGTGCCATCAGCGGACAGCGTAGCAATCAGCCCCAGCATTTT,CAISGQRSNQPQHF
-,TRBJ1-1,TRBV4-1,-,TGCGCCAGCAGCCTGGGGGGGAGAGACAGACCGAACACTGAAGCTTTCTTT,CASSLGGRDRPNTEAFF
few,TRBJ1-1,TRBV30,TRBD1,TGTGCCTGGGCGCAGGGGGCGAGGGACACTGAAGCTTTCTTT,CAWAQGARDTEAFF
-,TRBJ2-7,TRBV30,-,TGTGCCTGGTCTCCCTCTACCTACGAGCAGTACTTC,CAWSPSTYEQYF
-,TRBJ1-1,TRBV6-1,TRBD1,TGTGCCAGCAGCGAGGACAGGGGGTGGACTGAAGCTTTCTTT,CASSEDRGWTEAFF
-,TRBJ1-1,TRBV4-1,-,TGCGCCAGCAGCCAAGATTGGTCGGGCCCTGAAGCTTTCTTT,CASSQDWSGPEAFF
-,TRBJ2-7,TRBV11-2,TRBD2,TGTGCCAGCAGCTTAGAGGCGGGAGCTTTCTACGAGCAGTACTTC,CASSLEAGAFYEQYF
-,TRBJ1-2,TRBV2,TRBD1,TGTGCCAGCAGAGAAACCAGGGGGCGAGACTATGGCTACACCTTC,CASRETRGRDYGYTF
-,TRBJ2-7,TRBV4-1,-,TGCGCCAGCAGCCAAGAGCTTCATTGGGGCGAGCAGTACTTC,CASSQELHWGEQYF
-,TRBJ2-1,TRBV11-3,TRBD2,TGTGCCAGCGCTCGGGCGGGAGAGAATGAGCAGTTCTTC,CASARAGENEQFF
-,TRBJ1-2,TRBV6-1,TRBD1,TGTGCCAGCAGTCCGGACAGGAACTATGGCTACACCTTC,CASSPDRNYGYTF
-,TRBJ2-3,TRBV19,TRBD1,TGTGCCAGTAGTATGCCAGGGGGCGGTGATACGCAGTATTTT,CASSMPGGGDTQYF
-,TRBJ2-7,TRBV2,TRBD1,TGTGCCAGCAGTGAAGAGACAGGGCGGTACTTC,CASSEETGRYF
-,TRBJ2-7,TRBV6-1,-,TGTGCCAGCAAATTTGGTAGCGCGCTTTACGAGCAGTACTTC,CASKFGSALYEQYF
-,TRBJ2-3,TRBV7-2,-,TGTGCCAGCAGCTACGGCCGGCCAGATACGCAGTATTTT,CASSYGRPDTQYF
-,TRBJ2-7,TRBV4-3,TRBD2,TGCGCCAGCAGCCAAGAATGGGGCGGGAGCTTTTACGAGCAGTACTTC,CASSQEWGGSFYEQYF